This is a list of T cell receptor beta chains from one sample in a study of identical twins. One entry per CDR3 protein, called by TCRdb with MiXCR from the 5' RACE reads. The sample consists of more than 400,000 distinct CDR3 sequences, roughly 15% of them appearing once. The same specimen was also included in a second study, on yellow fever vaccine responses in identical twins.

The sample consisted of CD4+ T cells sorted from blood. These receptors originate from a young woman in good health. Each CDR3 is given with its conserved first and last residue. D genes are given only for firm matches. Not every row has a clone size; where given, it reads once, few, many or a size class.

d_gene: TRBD1
v_gene: TRBV6-1
abundance: once
j_gene: TRBJ1-4
CDR3aa: CASRGQGPNEKLFF
CDR3nt: TGTGCCAGCAGAGGACAGGGACCTAATGAAAAACTGTTTTTT

d_gene: .
v_gene: TRBV10-1
abundance: .
j_gene: TRBJ2-1
CDR3aa: CASSGSALVGYNEQFF
CDR3nt: TGCGCCAGCAGTGGGTCAGCCCTAGTTGGCTACAATGAGCAGTTCTTC

d_gene: .
v_gene: TRBV10-3
abundance: .
j_gene: TRBJ1-5
CDR3aa: CATRLGDSNQPQHF
CDR3nt: TGTGCCACCCGGCTTGGGGATAGCAATCAGCCCCAGCATTTT

d_gene: TRBD2
v_gene: TRBV5-5
abundance: .
j_gene: TRBJ2-3
CDR3aa: CASSLVFLAGTTDTQYF
CDR3nt: TGTGCCAGCAGCTTGGTGTTCCTAGCGGGGACCACAGATACGCAGTATTTT

d_gene: TRBD2
v_gene: TRBV10-3
abundance: .
j_gene: TRBJ2-5
CDR3aa: CAISLGGQETQYF
CDR3nt: TGTGCCATTTCCCTGGGGGGGCAAGAGACCCAGTACTTC

d_gene: .
v_gene: TRBV5-1
abundance: .
j_gene: TRBJ2-3
CDR3aa: CASSLHLDTQYF
CDR3nt: TGCGCCAGCAGCTTGCATTTAGATACGCAGTATTTT

d_gene: TRBD2
v_gene: TRBV5-6
abundance: few
j_gene: TRBJ2-7
CDR3aa: CASSLGPPGLATSYEQYF
CDR3nt: TGTGCCAGCAGCTTGGGACCTCCGGGACTAGCGACGTCCTACGAGCAGTACTTC

d_gene: .
v_gene: TRBV29-1
abundance: .
j_gene: TRBJ1-3
CDR3aa: CSVRDPSSGNTIYF
CDR3nt: TGCAGCGTCCGAGACCCGAGCTCTGGAAACACCATATATTTT

d_gene: .
v_gene: TRBV5-1
abundance: .
j_gene: TRBJ2-6
CDR3aa: CASSLMSGLGANVLTF
CDR3nt: TGCGCCAGCAGCTTGATGTCTGGGCTTGGGGCCAACGTCCTGACTTTC

d_gene: .
v_gene: TRBV5-5
abundance: many
j_gene: TRBJ2-2
CDR3aa: CASSLVPGSGELFF
CDR3nt: TGTGCCAGCAGCTTGGTCCCGGGATCGGGGGAGCTGTTTTTT

d_gene: TRBD1
v_gene: TRBV7-8
abundance: few
j_gene: TRBJ2-1
CDR3aa: CASSLVASGGYNEQFF
CDR3nt: TGTGCCAGCAGCTTAGTCGCTTCAGGGGGTTACAATGAGCAGTTCTTC

d_gene: TRBD1
v_gene: TRBV20-1
abundance: few
j_gene: TRBJ1-2
CDR3aa: CSAFKQGAPYTF
CDR3nt: TGCAGTGCTTTTAAACAGGGGGCTCCCTACACCTTC

d_gene: .
v_gene: TRBV2
abundance: .
j_gene: TRBJ2-1
CDR3aa: CASRRLGGPNGDEQFF
CDR3nt: TGTGCCAGCAGACGACTAGGGGGCCCCAATGGAGATGAGCAGTTCTTC

d_gene: .
v_gene: TRBV18
abundance: few
j_gene: TRBJ1-5
CDR3aa: CASTTGSNQPQHF
CDR3nt: TGTGCCAGCACAACAGGTAGCAATCAGCCCCAGCATTTT

d_gene: TRBD2
v_gene: TRBV5-1
abundance: few
j_gene: TRBJ2-5
CDR3aa: CASSLAGLADETQYF
CDR3nt: TGCGCCAGCAGCTTGGCCGGACTAGCCGACGAGACCCAGTACTTC

d_gene: .
v_gene: TRBV5-1
abundance: .
j_gene: TRBJ1-4
CDR3aa: CASSLGDPAAKLFF
CDR3nt: TGCGCCAGCAGCTTGGGGGACCCGGCCGCAAAACTGTTTTTT

d_gene: TRBD1
v_gene: TRBV12-3/TRBV12-4
abundance: few
j_gene: TRBJ1-2
CDR3aa: CASRGTGFGYTF
CDR3nt: TGTGCCAGCAGGGGGACAGGGTTTGGCTACACCTTC

d_gene: TRBD2
v_gene: TRBV10-3
abundance: .
j_gene: TRBJ2-6
CDR3aa: CAISEGGSGRIAGANVLTF
CDR3nt: TGTGCCATCAGTGAAGGTGGTAGCGGGAGGATTGCTGGGGCCAACGTCCTGACTTTC

d_gene: TRBD2
v_gene: TRBV29-1
abundance: .
j_gene: TRBJ2-3
CDR3aa: CSGRLAVSTDTQYF
CDR3nt: TGCAGCGGCCGACTAGCGGTGAGCACAGATACGCAGTATTTT

d_gene: TRBD2
v_gene: TRBV2
abundance: few
j_gene: TRBJ2-1
CDR3aa: CASRAGLAFGEQFF
CDR3nt: TGTGCCAGCAGGGCGGGACTAGCGTTCGGTGAGCAGTTCTTC

d_gene: TRBD1
v_gene: TRBV12-3/TRBV12-4
abundance: many
j_gene: TRBJ2-1
CDR3aa: CASSIFRTGSYYNEQFF
CDR3nt: TGTGCCAGCAGCATCTTCAGGACAGGTTCATACTACAATGAGCAGTTCTTC

d_gene: .
v_gene: TRBV7-9
abundance: few
j_gene: TRBJ1-1
CDR3aa: CASTGGGEAFF
CDR3nt: TGTGCCAGCACCGGAGGAGGAGAAGCTTTCTTT

d_gene: TRBD1
v_gene: TRBV28
abundance: .
j_gene: TRBJ2-5
CDR3aa: CASSPDRGIETQYF
CDR3nt: TGTGCCAGCAGTCCGGACAGGGGGATAGAGACCCAGTACTTC

d_gene: .
v_gene: TRBV2
abundance: few
j_gene: TRBJ2-7
CDR3aa: CASSGQGTYEQYF
CDR3nt: TGTGCCAGCAGTGGTCAGGGCACCTACGAGCAGTACTTC

d_gene: .
v_gene: TRBV6-1
abundance: few
j_gene: TRBJ2-1
CDR3aa: CASSERPSPNEQFF
CDR3nt: TGTGCCAGCAGTGAAAGGCCCAGTCCTAATGAGCAGTTCTTC

d_gene: .
v_gene: TRBV6-5
abundance: .
j_gene: TRBJ1-4
CDR3aa: CASSYLGNNEKLFF
CDR3nt: TGTGCCAGCAGTTACCTGGGTAATAATGAAAAACTGTTTTTT

d_gene: .
v_gene: TRBV7-9
abundance: few
j_gene: TRBJ2-1
CDR3aa: CASSFAGSGSYNEQFF
CDR3nt: TGTGCCAGCAGCTTCGCAGGGTCGGGGTCCTACAATGAGCAGTTCTTC

d_gene: TRBD1
v_gene: TRBV24-1
abundance: few
j_gene: TRBJ2-7
CDR3aa: CATSDWTGKSYEQYF
CDR3nt: TGTGCCACCAGTGATTGGACAGGGAAATCCTACGAGCAGTACTTC

d_gene: .
v_gene: TRBV12-3/TRBV12-4
abundance: .
j_gene: TRBJ2-4
CDR3aa: CASSLGRGVGKNIQYF
CDR3nt: TGTGCCAGCAGTTTAGGTAGGGGAGTTGGCAAAAACATTCAGTACTTC

d_gene: .
v_gene: TRBV6-1
abundance: few
j_gene: TRBJ2-1
CDR3aa: CASSEALSQEQFF
CDR3nt: TGTGCCAGCAGTGAAGCGCTTTCCCAAGAGCAGTTCTTC

d_gene: .
v_gene: TRBV7-9
abundance: many
j_gene: TRBJ2-3
CDR3aa: CASSFGILGATDTQYF
CDR3nt: TGTGCCAGCAGCTTTGGGATCCTCGGCGCCACAGATACGCAGTATTTT

d_gene: TRBD2
v_gene: TRBV28
abundance: .
j_gene: TRBJ2-7
CDR3aa: CASSSAWGLAGVKYEQYF
CDR3nt: TGTGCCAGCAGTTCCGCGTGGGGACTAGCGGGAGTAAAGTACGAGCAGTACTTC

d_gene: TRBD1
v_gene: TRBV5-5
abundance: few
j_gene: TRBJ1-5
CDR3aa: CASSTGTGGNQPQHF
CDR3nt: TGTGCCAGCAGCACTGGGACAGGAGGCAATCAGCCCCAGCATTTT

d_gene: .
v_gene: TRBV7-9
abundance: few
j_gene: TRBJ2-7
CDR3aa: CASSFGGSLYEQYF
CDR3nt: TGTGCCAGCAGCTTTGGAGGGAGCTTGTACGAGCAGTACTTC

d_gene: .
v_gene: TRBV20-1
abundance: .
j_gene: TRBJ2-1
CDR3aa: CSASVRTADNEQFF
CDR3nt: TGCAGTGCTAGTGTCCGGACAGCAGATAATGAGCAGTTCTTC

d_gene: .
v_gene: TRBV6-5
abundance: .
j_gene: TRBJ2-7
CDR3aa: CASSYLRQGTYEQYF
CDR3nt: TGTGCCAGCAGTTACCTCCGCCAGGGGACCTACGAGCAGTACTTC

d_gene: .
v_gene: TRBV27
abundance: .
j_gene: TRBJ2-3
CDR3aa: CASSSSLSTDTQYF
CDR3nt: TGTGCCAGCAGTTCCTCACTAAGCACAGATACGCAGTATTTT

d_gene: TRBD2
v_gene: TRBV12-3/TRBV12-4
abundance: .
j_gene: TRBJ2-1
CDR3aa: CACCYGRGTSWPYNEQFF
CDR3nt: TGTGCCTGCTGTTATGGTAGAGGGACTAGCTGGCCATACAATGAGCAGTTCTTC